Presented here are 7 T cell receptor beta chains from one specimen sequenced in a study of monozygotic twins with inflammatory bowel disease. TCRdb reprocessed the 5' RACE reads, with one entry per CDR3 protein and no DNA. The clone table shows approximately 380,000 distinct CDR3 sequences, with the ten largest holding around 2.6%. The source material was blood. The receptor set was obtained from a human donor with ulcerative colitis or Crohn's disease, or a healthy co-twin of an affected twin (not recorded which).

This chain connects TRBV6-5 to TRBJ2-7; the TCRdb D gene call, TRBD1, has no DNA to confirm it. Germline lookup yields CDR1 MNHEY and CDR2 SVGAGI. CDR3 size: 13 residues. CDR3 amino acids: CASSYGDTYEQYF.

The chain employs TRBV2 and TRBJ1-2; the TCRdb call, TRBD1, lacks DNA for checking. CDR1 SNHLY and CDR2 FYNNEI come from the germline V gene. The CDR3 loop spans 13 amino acids. The CDR3 loop reads CASRDRGLWGYTF.

The V gene is TRBV4-3, the J gene TRBJ1-2. Germline CDR1 reads LGHNA; CDR2 reads YSLEER. The CDR3 sequence is 17 residues long. The CDR3 sequence is CASSQLFVGRVENGYTF.

The rearrangement joins TRBV3-1 to TRBJ2-4; the D gene TCRdb calls, TRBD1, cannot be checked with no DNA. The V gene's germline CDR1 is LGHDT and CDR2 YNNKEL (reference sequence). The CDR3 contains 17 residues. This CDR3 reads CASSPRDGILAKNIQYF.

The V and J genes are TRBV4-2 and TRBJ2-5; TCRdb calls TRBD2, which cannot be checked without DNA. CDR1 LGHNA and CDR2 YNFKEQ come from the germline V gene. CDR3 size: 16 residues. The chain's CDR3 is CASSIAAKANGETQYF.

The chain uses TRBV5-1 and TRBJ1-4. This CDR3 has 15 amino acids. The germline gives CDR1 SGHRS, CDR2 YFSETQ. CDR3 residues: CASSLVALGGEKLFF.

The V gene is TRBV7-9, the J gene TRBJ1-6. Germline assignment: CDR1 SEHNR and CDR2 FQNEAQ (reference sequence). The CDR3 totals 17 residues. CDR3 in amino acids: CASSLASPATYNSPLHF.